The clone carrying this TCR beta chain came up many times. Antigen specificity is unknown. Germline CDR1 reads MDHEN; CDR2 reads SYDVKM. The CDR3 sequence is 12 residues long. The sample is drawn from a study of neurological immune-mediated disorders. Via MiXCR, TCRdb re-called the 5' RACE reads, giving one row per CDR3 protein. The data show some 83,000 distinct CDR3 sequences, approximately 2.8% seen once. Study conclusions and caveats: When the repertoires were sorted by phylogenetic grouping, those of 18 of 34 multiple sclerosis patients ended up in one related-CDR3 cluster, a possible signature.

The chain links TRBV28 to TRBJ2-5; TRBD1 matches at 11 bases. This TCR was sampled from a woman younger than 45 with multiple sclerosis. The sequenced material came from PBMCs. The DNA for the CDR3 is TGTCGGACAGGGGGCTTTCAAGAGACCCAGTACTTC. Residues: CRTGGFQETQYF.